This T cell receptor beta chain was retrieved from a study of T cells in tumors after PD-1 blockade (dated 2019 in TCRdb). Notes on the research overall: Patients with prior checkpoint blockade, systemic immunosuppressant use, or recent radiotherapy or other anti-cancer therapy within 4 weeks were excluded. Patients received pembrolizumab 200 mg every 3 weeks or cemiplimab 350 mg every 2 weeks. Ongoing daily vismodegib 150 mg was also given to a subset of patients during anti-PD-1 treatment. Peripheral blood samples averaged approximately 100,000 TCR templates (range roughly 22,000-257,772) and 35,000 to 45,000 unique clonotypes. Paired single-cell RNA and TCR sequencing was performed on site-matched tumors from BCC or SCC patients before and after anti-PD-1 therapy. To compare blood and tumor clonotypes, bulk TCR sequencing was performed on about 11 peripheral blood samples from a handful of patients. RECIST version 1.1 was the standard used to evaluate clinical response. Broader findings and caveats from the paper: The source of novel T cell clones was not identified, and lymphoid organs or rare unexpanded clones within the tumor or the tumor periphery could be included among the possible sources. Approximately 41% of the TCR clonotypes from tumors also showed up in blood, and some novel exhausted tumor clones were present in pre-treatment blood, which suggests peripheral recruitment.

Measured from the cysteine to the phenylalanine, the CDR3 is 13 residues long. Only the CDR3 region is kept as DNA, spanning 39 bases read in frame from base 1. V is cut by 2 bases and J by 3 bases, and the space between the germline ends is 6 bases. From a lookup of the germline V gene, CDR1 and CDR2 are SGDLS and YYNGEE. The immunoSEQ platform was used for deep TCRbeta sequencing. The authors processed their data as follows. For further analysis, only productive rearrangements were exported from the immunoSEQ Analyzer. T cell phenotypes were assigned to bulk TCRbeta clonotypes by matching the clonotypes to single-cell RNA+TCR-seq clones with the same TCRbeta sequence. Clone enrichment in tumor was computed as tumor frequency divided by PBMC frequency from bulk TCR sequencing. TCRs were sorted with GLIPH into specificity groups, meaning clusters of distinct TCRs that share CDR3 motifs and likely recognize common antigens. Entries here come from immuneACCESS through TCRdb and include only in-frame sequences with V and J called. Some clones fail to appear in such tables; in the studies checked, an unresolved V gene covers under half of the shortfall, and the cause of the remainder is unknown. From that table come the V and J calls and clone size; the DNA was used to work out D and trimming. Here the sample has tens of thousands of clones; about 77% occur a single time. Of the sample, approximately 25% is held by the ten largest clones.

Points on this clone: The clone's antigen remains unknown. Per-base qualities were not stored, and no clone one base away is much larger.

The label giving this sample's time point can be read as: before anti-PD-1 therapy. For bulk TCRbeta sequencing, genomic DNA was extracted from tumor biopsies or peripheral blood, and input amounts ranged from about 600 ng to 6,500 ng. Every patient was a poor candidate for surgical resection and had histologically proven advanced or metastatic basal or squamous cell carcinoma. The basal cell carcinoma cohort was made up of roughly 10 patients, and bulk tumor TCR sequencing was performed for seven or eight of these patients. The sequenced sample was PBMCs, obtained before anti-PD-1 treatment. This receptor was obtained from a human donor with basal cell carcinoma. The chain is assembled from TRBV9 and TRBJ1-5; too little of a D gene remains to name it. The CDR3 has the sequence CASSVSDNQPQHF. The DNA is as follows: TGTGCCAGCAGCGTCTCCGACAATCAGCCCCAGCATTTT.